What follows are 16 T cell receptor beta chains derived from one specimen sequenced in a study of neoadjuvant nivolumab and ipilimumab in lung cancer. Here immunoSEQ multiplex PCR was the method, and the copy in TCRdb shows in-frame clones only, minus some. Of over 1,000 clones in the sample, roughly 80% were seen once. The material sequenced was adjacent normal lung tissue, taken after neoadjuvant nivolumab, alone or with ipilimumab, at or shortly before surgery. These receptors all stem from an adult with non-small cell lung cancer.

The V and J genes are TRBV7-6 and TRBJ2-7, with 9 bases that match TRBD2. V lost 5 bases, J lost 6 bases, and 5 bases stayed unmatched. Germline lookup yields CDR1 SGHVS and CDR2 FNYEAQ. The CDR3 length is 13 residues. This chain's CDR3 is CASSQAGGAEQYF. In DNA form, the CDR3 reads TGTGCCAGCAGCCAAGCGGGGGGCGCCGAGCAGTACTTC.

This clone was seen a single time. The V call is TRBV10-3, the J call TRBJ2-1; tentatively, D is TRBD1 or TRBD2 (6 bases each). The length of the CDR3 is 16 residues. CDR1 is ENHRY, CDR2 SYGVKD, per germline. V lost 0 bases to trimming and J lost 2 bases, with 11 bases between them. The CDR3 loop is CAISESKGGTYNEQFF. CDR3 in DNA: TGTGCCATCAGTGAGTCGAAGGGGGGAACCTACAATGAGCAGTTCTTC.

The gene calls are TRBV11-2 and TRBJ1-1; D is perhaps TRBD1 (5 bases). Germline V gene data show CDR1 as SGHAT and CDR2 as FQNNGV. The length of the CDR3 is 15 residues. Trimming left V 4 bases short and J 8 bases short, with 20 bases between. The CDR3 here is CASSWGRSKGAEAFF. The CDR3 bases are TGTGCCAGCAGCTGGGGGAGATCCAAGGGCGCCGAAGCTTTCTTT.

The rearrangement links TRBV9 to TRBJ2-3; D call uncertain. Trimming removed 3 bases from V and 2 bases from J, with 4 bases in between. This CDR3 is 12 amino acids long. The germline CDR1 and CDR2 sequences are SGDLS and YYNGEE. This CDR3 is CASSGNTDTQYF. The DNA for the CDR3 is TGTGCCAGCAGCGGCAACACAGATACGCAGTATTTT. Full variable domain (remainder filled in from reference TRBV9 and TRBJ2-3): DSGVTQTPKHLITATGQRVTLRCSPRSGDLSVYWYQQSLDQGLQFLIQYYNGEERAKGNILERFSAQQFPDLHSELNLSSLELGDSALYFCASSGNTDTQYFGPGTRLTVL.

CDR3 region: CASRLQGGGDIQYF. As DNA, the CDR3 is TGTGCCAGCAGACTACAGGGTGGGGGGGACATTCAGTACTTC. The chain is built from TRBV6-5 and TRBJ2-4, with a weak D call TRBD2 (7 bases). Germline V CDR1 and CDR2: MNHEY, SVGAGI. V dropped 6 bases and J dropped 8 bases, with 17 bases sitting between them. The CDR3 contains 14 residues.

The rearrangement uses TRBV6-1 and TRBJ1-5; D might be TRBD1 (6 bases). The CDR3 is made up of 15 amino acids. Trimming took 6 bases from V and 1 from J, leaving 13 bases between them. Per germline, CDR1 MNHNS and CDR2 SASEGT. The CDR3 DNA reads TGTGCCAGCAGCCCGAAGGGGGAAAGCAATCAGCCCCAGCATTTT. Its protein is CASSPKGESNQPQHF.

V usage is TRBV2 and J usage is TRBJ1-4; 8 bases match TRBD1. The germline V gene encodes CDR1 SNHLY and CDR2 FYNNEI. The CDR3 spans 15 residues. Trimming took 6 bases from V and 10 from J; bases not matched to a gene: 13. The CDR3 region is CASSGGNRGSLKLFF. The CDR3 DNA reads as TGTGCCAGCAGCGGGGGGAACAGGGGGTCACTAAAACTGTTTTTT. The whole variable domain, remainder taken from reference TRBV2 and TRBJ1-4, is EPEVTQTPSHQVTQMGQEVILRCVPISNHLYFYWYRQILGQKVEFLVSFYNNEISEKSEIFDDQFSVERPDGSNFTLKIRSTKLEDSAMYFCASSGGNRGSLKLFFGSGTQLSVL.

The chain combines TRBV28 with TRBJ2-7; TRBD1 matches at 7 bases. Per germline, CDR1 MDHEN and CDR2 SYDVKM. There are 16 residues in the CDR3. V gave up 5 bases and J gave up 4 bases; unmatched junction bases: 14. For the CDR3, the DNA is TGTGCCAGCAGTACGCAAGAACAGGGGCTATGGTACGAGCAGTACTTC. This sequence encodes CASSTQEQGLWYEQYF. The full variable domain, with the rest looked up from reference TRBV28 and TRBJ2-7, is DVKVTQSSRYLVKRTGEKVFLECVQDMDHENMFWYRQDPGLGLRLIYFSYDVKMKEKGDIPEGYSVSREKKERFSLILESASTNQTSMYLCASSTQEQGLWYEQYFGPGTRLTVT.

The gene calls are TRBV27 and TRBJ1-2; D gene uncertain. Trimming pared 4 bases from V and 0 bases from J, leaving 15 bases between. The CDR3 length is 16 residues. In germline, CDR1 is MNHEY, CDR2 SMNVEV (reference sequence). The CDR3 DNA is TGTGCCAGCAGTTCCCTGGGCAGCAGCGCTAACTATGGCTACACCTTC. Encoded protein: CASSSLGSSANYGYTF.

V gene TRBV30 combines with J gene TRBJ1-3; D is unresolved. V lost 4 bases, J lost 0 bases, and 4 bases lay in between. Germline assignment: CDR1 GTSNPN and CDR2 SVGIG (reference sequence). The CDR3 covers 12 residues. The CDR3 loop reads CAWKLSGNTIYF. The DNA of the CDR3 is TGTGCCTGGAAGCTCTCTGGAAACACCATATATTTT.

J is TRBJ2-3 and V is TRBV6-4; 8 bases are a match to TRBD2. The CDR3 has 15 residues. The germline V gene has CDR1 MRHNA and CDR2 SNTAGT. With V trimmed by 0 bases and J by 7 bases, 6 bases remained unmatched. CDR3: CASSDSSGEGYTQYF. CDR3 coding DNA: TGTGCCAGCAGTGACTCTAGCGGGGAGGGATATACGCAGTATTTT.

The chain employs TRBV14 and TRBJ1-2; no definite D call. V lost 3 bases and J lost 1, with 9 bases in between. Germline-derived CDR1 and CDR2 are SGHDN and FVKESK. CDR3 length: 14 residues. CDR3 nucleotide sequence: TGTGCCAGCAGCCAGGACGGTAATAACTATGGCTACACCTTC. Translated, it gives CASSQDGNNYGYTF.

The chain links TRBV6-5 to TRBJ1-1; no clear D gene. CDR1 is MNHEY, CDR2 SVGAGI, per germline. CDR3 length equals 15 residues. Trimming took off 2 bases at V and 3 bases at J, with 13 bases between the two ends. The chain's CDR3 is CASSYRQSGDTEAFF. CDR3 DNA: TGTGCCAGCAGTTACCGGCAAAGCGGGGACACTGAAGCTTTCTTT.

This chain joins TRBV28 and TRBJ2-7; D call uncertain. CDR3 length: 16 amino acids. The V end lost 1 base, the J end lost 0 bases, and 13 bases lay between the germline ends. Germline loops: CDR1 MDHEN, CDR2 SYDVKM. The CDR3 here is CASSLSGGPISYEQYF. The CDR3 DNA sequence: TGTGCCAGCAGTTTATCTGGCGGCCCGATCTCCTACGAGCAGTACTTC.

The chain recombines TRBV5-6 with TRBJ2-1; D uncertain. This CDR3 is 15 amino acids long. Germline V gene data show CDR1 as SGHDT and CDR2 as YYEEEE. V was pared by 1 base and J by 0 bases, with 8 bases between. CDR3 region: CASSLLSYSYNEQFF. CDR3 in DNA: TGTGCCAGCAGCTTGCTATCCTACTCCTACAATGAGCAGTTCTTC.

The rearrangement uses TRBV6-5 and TRBJ2-5, with 9 bases lining up with TRBD2. Trimming cost V 6 bases and J 1 base; bases outside gene matches: 6. Germline V gene data show CDR1 as MNHEY and CDR2 as SVGAGI. The CDR3 loop spans 15 amino acids. CDR3 loop: CASRYTSGRQETQYF. The CDR3 coding sequence is TGTGCCAGCAGGTACACTAGCGGGCGCCAAGAGACCCAGTACTTC.